This T cell receptor (beta chain) comes out of a study of graft-versus-host responses after intestinal transplantation. Study context: Recipients across the board were started on anti-thymocyte globulin induction, then kept on tacrolimus and steroids for two to four years. Study-level points and caveats: Peak circulating GvH clone levels tracked with early post-transplant HvG declines.

Details on this clone: Its antigen is still unknown.

Data came from immunoSEQ multiplex PCR; TCRdb stores just in-frame clones and leaves some out. This table holds tens of thousands of clones, over 85% found once. CDR1 and CDR2 (germline): SGHDT, YYEEEE. The CDR3 totals 15 residues. V was clipped by 4 bases and J by 0 bases; unmatched bases: 3. The chain couples TRBV5-6 to TRBJ2-1; 8 bases fit TRBD2. The material was PBMCs, obtained 26 days after transplant. The receptor comes from a human patient who received an intestinal transplant, so some T cells may come from the graft donor. CDR3 sequence: CASSVSGASYNEQFF. Written as DNA, the CDR3 is TGTGCCAGCAGCGTTAGCGGGGCCTCCTACAATGAGCAGTTCTTC.